A single sample gave rise to the 2 T cell receptor beta chains below, sequenced in a study of shared clonotypes between healthy human individuals. Sequenced by immunoSEQ multiplex PCR; TCRdb stores in-frame clones only, minus some. The sample records about 960,000 clones, roughly 72% being singletons. Sequencing input: memory CD4+ T cells sorted from blood. The subset was: CD45RA-negative fraction. The receptors originated from a man in his late teens or twenties in good health.

The chain joins TRBV28 to TRBJ2-7; 7 bases match TRBD1. Germline values: CDR1 MDHEN, CDR2 SYDVKM. This CDR3 has 15 amino acids. With 6 bases clipped from V and 0 bases from J, the junction kept 8 bases outside the gene matches. In DNA form, the CDR3 reads TGTGCCAGCAGATCCACAGGGGCCTTCTCCTACGAGCAGTACTTC. It encodes CASRSTGAFSYEQYF.

The chain is built from TRBV10-3 and TRBJ2-2, with D unresolved. The germline V gene has CDR1 ENHRY and CDR2 SYGVKD. This CDR3 is 12 amino acids long. The V end was cut by 10 bases, the J end by 6 bases, with 12 bases between. The CDR3 DNA follows: TGTGCCACCGAACCCCACCCCGGGGAGCTGTTTTTT. Protein: CATEPHPGELFF.